One sample yielded the 18 T cell receptor beta chains listed below, sequenced in a study of T cells expressing NK-cell markers. TCRdb reanalyzed the 5' RACE reads, giving one entry per CDR3 protein sequence and no DNA. The sample's table shows around 260,000 distinct CDR3 sequences. The sample taken for sequencing was blood T cells: a sorted CD56 or NKG2C T cell subset, CD4+ or CD8+ T cells, or bulk PBMC T cells (not recorded which). All receptors derive from a woman between 18 and 69 years old in good health.

The chain combines TRBV10-3 with TRBJ2-5; checking the TCRdb D call of TRBD2 is not possible without DNA. The germline CDR1 and CDR2 sequences are ENHRY and SYGVKD. This CDR3 has 18 amino acids. This chain's CDR3 is CAISESRTSGSRQETQYF.

This chain connects TRBV7-9 to TRBJ1-2; TCRdb picks TRBD1, but there is no DNA to check that call. The CDR3 spans 16 residues. Looked up from germline, CDR1 is SEHNR and CDR2 is FQNEAQ (reference sequence). CDR3 protein: CASRSNLGGLNYGYTF.

The genes are TRBV5-1 and TRBJ1-1. The CDR3 loop spans 14 amino acids. The germline gives CDR1 SGHRS, CDR2 YFSETQ. This chain's CDR3 is CASSLRPMNTEAFF. Complete variable domain (other parts from reference TRBV5-1 and TRBJ1-1): KAGVTQTPRYLIKTRGQQVTLSCSPISGHRSVSWYQQTPGQGLQFLFEYFSETQRNKGNFPGRFSGRQFSNSRSEMNVSTLELGDSALYLCASSLRPMNTEAFFGQGTRLTVV.

CDR3 residues: CSARYLAGEGYEQYF. The J gene is TRBJ2-7, the V gene TRBV20-1; TCRdb indicates TRBD2, and absent DNA this call remains unverified. CDR3 length equals 15 residues. Germline V CDR1 and CDR2: DFQATT, SNEGSKA (reference sequence).

V and J are TRBV20-1 and TRBJ1-2; the D call from TCRdb, TRBD1, cannot be confirmed without DNA. Germline CDR1 DFQATT, CDR2 SNEGSKA (reference sequence). This CDR3 is built from 13 residues. CDR3 residues: CSAGRVAGRGYTF.

The chain links TRBV20-1 to TRBJ1-4; TCRdb's assignment of TRBD1 cannot be checked, as there is no DNA. Germline assignment: CDR1 DFQATT and CDR2 SNEGSKA (reference sequence). The CDR3 spans 13 residues. The chain's CDR3 is CSARVGPGEKLFF.

The genes are TRBV5-6 and TRBJ2-1; TCRdb's D call of TRBD2 is untestable without DNA. This CDR3 has 15 amino acids. Per the germline V gene, CDR1 is SGHDT and CDR2 is YYEEEE. Here the CDR3 reads CASRRGLAELNEQFF.

The chain's CDR3 is CASSQVGPRGRTEAFF. The V call is TRBV3-1, the J call TRBJ1-1; with no DNA, the TCRdb D assignment of TRBD1 cannot be verified. Germline V CDR1 and CDR2: LGHDT, YNNKEL (reference sequence). The CDR3 is made up of 16 amino acids.

This chain's CDR3 is CASSLDGAKLFF. The chain carries TRBV7-2 and TRBJ1-4; TCRdb names TRBD1, which stays unverified in the absence of DNA. Germline lookup yields CDR1 SGHTA and CDR2 FQGNSA. The length of the CDR3 is 12 residues.

V usage is TRBV5-4 and J usage is TRBJ2-3; absent DNA, TCRdb's TRBD1 call cannot be checked. Per the germline V gene, CDR1 is SGHNT and CDR2 is YYREEE (reference sequence). This CDR3 region has 13 residues. The CDR3 loop reads CASSGGGRDTQYF.

V gene TRBV6-2 or TRBV6-3 combines with J gene TRBJ2-2. The V gene's germline CDR1 is MNHEY and CDR2 SVGEGT. The CDR3 has 12 residues. CDR3 sequence: CASSYPTRELFF.

V usage is TRBV5-4 and J usage is TRBJ2-5; TCRdb's D gene call, TRBD1, goes unchecked for lack of DNA. The CDR3 loop spans 14 amino acids. Germline loops: CDR1 SGHNT, CDR2 YYREEE (reference sequence). The CDR3 protein is CASSLEPDVGAQYF. Variable domain in full (rest from reference TRBV5-4 and TRBJ2-5): ETGVTQSPTHLIKTRGQQVTLRCSSQSGHNTVSWYQQALGQGPQFIFQYYREEENGRGNFPPRFSGLQFPNYSSELNVNALELDDSALYLCASSLEPDVGAQYFGPGTRLLVL.

This chain connects TRBV9 to TRBJ1-5; absent DNA, TCRdb's TRBD1 call cannot be checked. The CDR3 spans 14 residues. CDR1 and CDR2 (germline): SGDLS, YYNGEE. CDR3 amino acids: CASSVDQGGQPQHF.

The chain links TRBV20-1 to TRBJ2-7; the D gene TCRdb calls, TRBD1, cannot be checked with no DNA. The V gene's germline CDR1 is DFQATT and CDR2 SNEGSKA (reference sequence). This CDR3 contains 14 residues. The CDR3 loop reads CSAARDRVLGEQYF.

The rearrangement links TRBV7-9 to TRBJ2-5; with no DNA, the TCRdb D assignment of TRBD1 cannot be verified. Germline values: CDR1 SEHNR, CDR2 FQNEAQ (reference sequence). This CDR3 contains 16 residues. CDR3: CASSLAWTGGGETQYF.

The rearrangement uses TRBV7-2 and TRBJ1-3. The CDR3 consists of 15 residues. Per germline, CDR1 SGHTA and CDR2 FQGNSA. CDR3 loop: CASSSGGLAGNTIYF.

This chain joins TRBV11-2 and TRBJ2-6. Germline V gene lookup returns CDR1 SGHAT and CDR2 FQNNGV. The CDR3 runs 15 residues. This CDR3 reads CASSVRQVGANVLTF.

CDR3 in amino acids: CASSQDPGRNNEQFF. The chain recombines TRBV4-3 with TRBJ2-1. Per the germline V gene, CDR1 is LGHNA and CDR2 is YSLEER. This CDR3 is built from 15 residues.